This TCR beta chain was profiled in a study of cytomegalovirus exposure and HLA in healthy donors. Overall study context: Approximately 85 million unique TCRs from HLA-typed donors were held in an early release of data.

The germline V gene has CDR1 KGHSH and CDR2 LQKENI. CDR3 size: 17 residues. Losses at the gene ends were 2 bases for V and 2 bases for J; bases not matched to a gene: 9. Worth noting for this clone: Its antigen is currently unknown.

General study findings and limits: Through in vitro validation, a few CMV-associated chains were shown to be specific for CMV antigens. A later analysis appeared to link common viral pathogens to several of the most significant clusters. Later on, a genetic analysis was performed. It linked a missense variant in DCLRE1C with V- and J-gene trimming of TCR beta.

In the PCR, 60 Vbeta and 13 Jbeta primers were used. Profiled with immunoSEQ multiplex PCR; TCRdb holds only in-frame clones, not every one. The repertoire table contains tens of thousands of clones. The V and J genes are TRBV18 and TRBJ2-3; 8 bases are a match to TRBD2. This clonotype was sampled from a man over 45 in good health and CMV-seronegative. What was sequenced was PBMCs. DNA for the CDR3: TGTGCCAGCTCACCAGAGGTTTTAGCGGGGATCACAGATACGCAGTATTTT. Its protein product is CASSPEVLAGITDTQYF.